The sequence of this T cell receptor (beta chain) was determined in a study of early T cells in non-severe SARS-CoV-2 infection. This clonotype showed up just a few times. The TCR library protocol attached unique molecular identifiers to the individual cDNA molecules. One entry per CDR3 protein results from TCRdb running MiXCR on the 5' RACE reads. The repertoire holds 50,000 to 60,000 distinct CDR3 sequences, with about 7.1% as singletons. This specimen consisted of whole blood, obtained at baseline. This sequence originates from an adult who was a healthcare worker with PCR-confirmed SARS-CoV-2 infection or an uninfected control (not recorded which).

CDR3 region: CASSLAPEAGPLHTQYF. The CDR3 nucleotides read TGTGCCAGCAGCTTAGCTCCGGAGGCGGGGCCCTTACATACGCAGTATTTT. V is TRBV7-2 and J is TRBJ2-3; D possibly corresponds to TRBD2 (6 bases). V lost 0 bases and J 7 bases, leaving 20 bases between the germline ends. Germline CDR1 SGHTA, CDR2 FQGNSA. CDR3 length equals 17 residues. The full variable domain, its missing parts supplied by reference TRBV7-2 and TRBJ2-3, is GAGVSQSPSNKVTEKGKDVELRCDPISGHTALYWYRQSLGQGLEFLIYFQGNSAPDKSGLPSDRFSAERTGGSVSTLTIQRTQQEDSAVYLCASSLAPEAGPLHTQYFGPGTRLTVL.